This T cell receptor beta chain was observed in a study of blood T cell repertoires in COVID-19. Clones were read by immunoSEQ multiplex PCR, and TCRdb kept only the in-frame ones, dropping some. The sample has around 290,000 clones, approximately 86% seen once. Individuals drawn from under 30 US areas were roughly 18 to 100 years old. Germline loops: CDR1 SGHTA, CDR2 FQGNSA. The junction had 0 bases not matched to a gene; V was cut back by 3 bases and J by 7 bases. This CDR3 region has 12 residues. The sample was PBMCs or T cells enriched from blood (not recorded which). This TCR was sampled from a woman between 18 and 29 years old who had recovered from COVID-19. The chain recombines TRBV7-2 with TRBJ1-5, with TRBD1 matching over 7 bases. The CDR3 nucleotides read TGTGCCAGCAGCTTGGGACAGCAGCCCCAGCATTTT. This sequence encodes CASSLGQQPQHF.